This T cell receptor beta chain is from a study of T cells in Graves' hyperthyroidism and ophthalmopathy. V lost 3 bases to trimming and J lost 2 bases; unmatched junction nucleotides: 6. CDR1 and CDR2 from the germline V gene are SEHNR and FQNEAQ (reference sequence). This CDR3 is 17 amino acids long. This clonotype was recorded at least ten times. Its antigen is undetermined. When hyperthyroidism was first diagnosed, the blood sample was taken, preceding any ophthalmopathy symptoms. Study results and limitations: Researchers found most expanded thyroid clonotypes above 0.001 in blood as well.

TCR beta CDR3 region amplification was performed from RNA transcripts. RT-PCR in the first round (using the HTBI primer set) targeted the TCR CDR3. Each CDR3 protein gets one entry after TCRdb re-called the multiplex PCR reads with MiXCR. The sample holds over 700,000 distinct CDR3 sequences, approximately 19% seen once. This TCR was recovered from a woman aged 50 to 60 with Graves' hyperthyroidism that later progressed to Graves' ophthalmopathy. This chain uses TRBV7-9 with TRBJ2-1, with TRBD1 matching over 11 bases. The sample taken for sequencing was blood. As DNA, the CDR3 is TGTGCCAGCAGCTTTCTACCGGGACAGGGGGCCTACAATGAGCAGTTCTTC. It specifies CASSFLPGQGAYNEQFF. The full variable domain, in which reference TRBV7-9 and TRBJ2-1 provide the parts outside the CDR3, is DTGVSQNPRHKITKRGQNVTFRCDPISEHNRLYWYRQTLGQGPEFLTYFQNEAQLEKSRLLSDRFSAERPKGSFSTLEIQRTEQGDSAMYLCASSFLPGQGAYNEQFFGPGTRLTVL.